A single sample gave rise to the 5 T cell receptor beta chains below, sequenced in a study of vaccination and CD4 T cells after COVID-19. Noted treatment: approximately 9-day PBMC culture with coronavirus spike peptide pools or control peptides (ViraFEST assay). Sequencing of DNA taken from cultured CD4+ T cells relied on the Oncomine TCR Beta short-read assay. MiXCR was run by TCRdb on the PCR reads, yielding one entry per CDR3 protein. The data show 15,000 to 20,000 distinct CDR3 sequences, nearly 40% seen once. Their antigens are not known. The specimen sequenced was CD4+ T cells from blood, cultured in vitro. Receptors originate from a human donor who had recovered from COVID-19.

This chain links TRBV6-5 with TRBJ2-2, with 8 positions matching TRBD2. The CDR3 loop spans 15 amino acids. V was pared by 4 bases and J by 6 bases, with 7 bases of the junction left unmatched. Germline values: CDR1 MNHEY, CDR2 SVGAGI. The chain's CDR3 is CASSLGLVRAGELFF. CDR3 nucleotides: TGTGCCAGCAGTTTGGGACTAGTTAGGGCCGGGGAGCTGTTTTTT.

This chain uses TRBV28 with TRBJ2-3; 7 nucleotides align to TRBD2. This CDR3 spans 16 amino acids. Germline V gives CDR1 MDHEN, CDR2 SYDVKM. Germline trimming cut 2 bases from V and 1 base from J; bases unmatched to any gene: 6. The CDR3 is CASSLGWGRGTDTQYF. CDR3 bases: TGTGCCAGCAGTTTAGGTTGGGGGAGGGGCACAGATACGCAGTATTTT. The full variable domain, with the rest looked up from reference TRBV28 and TRBJ2-3, is DVKVTQSSRYLVKRTGEKVFLECVQDMDHENMFWYRQDPGLGLRLIYFSYDVKMKEKGDIPEGYSVSREKKERFSLILESASTNQTSMYLCASSLGWGRGTDTQYFGPGTRLTVL.

Only a few counts were recorded for this clonotype. The chain uses TRBV12-3 or TRBV12-4 and TRBJ1-1; no definite D call. The CDR3 spans 12 residues. V gave up 3 bases and J gave up 7 bases, with 9 bases separating them. This CDR3 reads CASSFLRSEAFF. CDR3 nucleotides: TGTGCCAGCAGTTTTCTACGGAGTGAAGCTTTCTTT.

The V and J genes are TRBV28 and TRBJ2-6; D possibly corresponds to TRBD2 (6 bases). The ends were cut back, 4 bases at V and 0 bases at J, with 10 bases in the middle. Germline assignment: CDR1 MDHEN and CDR2 SYDVKM. CDR3 size: 16 residues. CDR3 DNA: TGTGCCAGCAGTTCGGGAGAGAGCTCTGGGGCCAACGTCCTGACTTTC. This codes for CASSSGESSGANVLTF.

This clonotype was observed a handful of times. The V and J genes are TRBV6-2 or TRBV6-3 and TRBJ2-3; perhaps TRBD2 as D (5 bases). V was cut by 5 bases and J by 7 bases, with 16 bases left in between. Germline-derived CDR1 and CDR2 are MNHEY and SVGEGT. This CDR3 has 14 amino acids. CDR3 DNA sequence: TGTGCCAGCAGTAAACAGCAAACCGGGAATACGCAGTATTTT. Its translation: CASSKQQTGNTQYF.